This TCR beta chain was identified in a study of blood T cell repertoires in COVID-19. Turning to the study itself: The United States, Italy and Spain supplied acute and convalescent COVID-19 samples.

The method was immunoSEQ multiplex PCR; TCRdb's version includes in-frame clones alone and lacks a portion of them. The sample has 250,000 or so clones, 70% to 90% seen once. Cohorts were determined from participant-reported clinical history. Exposed participants came across a COVID-19 case within 2 weeks before study entry. Sequences were obtained from PBMCs or T cells enriched from blood (not recorded which). The receptor's source is a woman in her forties or fifties who had been exposed to COVID-19.

CDR3 bases: TGTGCCAGCAGCTTAAGGACTAGCAGTAGGGAGACCCAGTACTTC. It codes for CASSLRTSSRETQYF. This rearrangement joins TRBV11-2 to TRBJ2-5, with 8 bases fitting TRBD2. With 2 bases clipped from V and 5 bases from J, the junction kept 7 bases outside the gene matches. The V gene's germline CDR1 is SGHAT and CDR2 FQNNGV. CDR3 length: 15 residues.